Following are 2 T cell receptor beta chains from one sample sequenced in a study of T cells after yellow fever vaccination. TCRdb independently ran MiXCR on the 5' RACE reads; one entry per CDR3 protein. The sample consists of approximately 240,000 distinct CDR3 sequences, about 3.9% of them appearing once. The material was PBMCs, obtained 15 days after the yellow fever booster vaccination. These TCRs come from a man aged 18-30 years who received the YFV17D yellow fever vaccine.

This clonotype was counted ten times or more. Sequence at one end of the junction differs from germline and may be a read error. V and J are TRBV5-1 and TRBJ2-5, with D unclear. The germline CDR1 and CDR2 sequences are SGHRS and YFSETQ. The length of the CDR3 is 12 residues. The CDR3 here is CASSLTQETQYF. CDR3 DNA: TGTGCCAGCAGTTTGACCCAAGAGACCCAGTACTTC.

Turning to this clonotype: Since a much larger clone is just one base distant, this may be a read error. The chain has TRBV19 and TRBJ2-2; D gene unclear. Germline V lookup: CDR1 LNHDA, CDR2 SQIVND (reference sequence). This CDR3 is 15 amino acids long. The CDR3 DNA is TGTGCCAGTAGTATCGTGGTCGCGAACAGCGGGGAGCTGTTTTTT. This sequence encodes CASSIVVANSGELFF.